This T cell receptor beta chain was recorded in a study of blood T cell repertoires in COVID-19. Authors' data handling: By means of reference gene primer amplification, nucleated cell counts were estimated. Profiling relied on immunoSEQ multiplex PCR, and the TCRdb table lists in-frame clones only, not all of them. V and J calls and clone size are copied from that table; D and trimming were computed from the DNA. Found here are 290,000 or so clones, roughly 90% of them singletons; the top ten hold about 1.1%. The source material was PBMCs or T cells enriched from blood (not recorded which). The TCR sequence derives from a woman between 25 and 40 years old who had recovered from COVID-19.

In DNA form, the CDR3 reads TGTGCCAGCAGCCAGAAGACACCCATGAACACTGAAGCTTTCTTT. Protein: CASSQKTPMNTEAFF. J is TRBJ1-1 and V is TRBV14; D is uncertain. Germline V CDR1 and CDR2: SGHDN, FVKESK. Trimming took 3 bases from V and 0 from J, leaving 11 bases between them. The CDR3 extends over 15 amino acids.